The rows below give T cell receptor beta chains drawn from one sample of a study of beta chain features in type 1 diabetes. TCRdb's copy holds only in-frame clones and misses some; the assay was immunoSEQ multiplex PCR. The data hold approximately 330,000 clones, with approximately 11% observed a single time. The sequencing sample was made of naive CD4+ T cells from blood. These receptors all stem from a woman aged 30 to 39 in good health. Each CDR3 is given with its conserved first and last residue. The D gene is left open where the match is weak. Clone size, where shown, is once, few, many, or a class for clones that have expanded.

j_call v_call clone_size d_call cdr3_nt cdr3_aa
TRBJ2-7 TRBV28 . TRBD2 TGTGCCAGCACCACTAGCGGGGGGGGCTCCTACGAGCAGTACTTC CASTTSGGGSYEQYF
TRBJ2-7 TRBV28 . TRBD1 TGTGCCAGCAGTTCACCGATGGACAGGGACTACGAGCAGTACTTC CASSSPMDRDYEQYF
TRBJ1-4 TRBV18 few TRBD1 TGTGCCAGCTCCCAAGGGACAGCAACTAATGAAAAACTGTTTTTT CASSQGTATNEKLFF
TRBJ2-4 TRBV4-2 few . TGTGCCAGCAGCCAGGGGAGTATTGAAAACATTCAGTACTTC CASSQGSIENIQYF
TRBJ2-7 TRBV7-9 few TRBD1 TGTGCCAGCAGCTTGGGGACAGGGACTACCTACGAGCAGTACTTC CASSLGTGTTYEQYF
TRBJ2-7 TRBV27 few TRBD2 TGTGCCAGCAGGCAGGGAGGGAAGCCCTACGAGCAGTACTTC CASRQGGKPYEQYF
TRBJ2-7 TRBV28 . TRBD1 TGTGCCAGCAGTTTGATTACAGGGGGCCACGAGCAGTACTTC CASSLITGGHEQYF
TRBJ2-7 TRBV18 . . TGTGCCAGCTCACCCGGAGGGACAGTGTCCTACGAGCAGTACTTC CASSPGGTVSYEQYF
TRBJ2-5 TRBV9 . . TGTGCCAGCAGCGATGAGGAGACCCAGTACTTC CASSDEETQYF
TRBJ2-1 TRBV7-2 many . TGTGCCAGCAGCTTAGAGGTGGCAGGGGAGGGTGTCTTC CASSLEVAGEGVF
TRBJ2-7 TRBV30 . TRBD2 TGTGCCTGGGAAGATGGGACTAGCGTATCCTACGAGCAGTACTTC CAWEDGTSVSYEQYF
TRBJ1-3 TRBV6-1 few TRBD1 TGTGCCAGTACCCACCTCGACAGGGCGGGAAACACCATATATTTT CASTHLDRAGNTIYF
TRBJ2-3 TRBV7-2 few . TGTGCCAGCAGCTTGAGGGCTGTGGGCACAGATACGCAGTATTTT CASSLRAVGTDTQYF
TRBJ2-3 TRBV4-3 . TRBD2 TGCGCCAGCAGCCAAGATTTGGTTAGCGGGACTAGTCCTCCTAGCACAGATACGCAGTATTTT CASSQDLVSGTSPPSTDTQYF
TRBJ2-2 TRBV7-9 . . TGTGCCAGCAGCACGACAGTCACCGGGGAGCTGTTTTTT CASSTTVTGELFF
TRBJ2-7 TRBV5-1 few TRBD2 TGCGCCAGCAGCGGGACTAGCGGGTACTACGAGCAGTACTTC CASSGTSGYYEQYF
TRBJ1-2 TRBV6-6 . . TGTGCCAGCAGACCTGCAGGGTGGGGCTACACCTTC CASRPAGWGYTF
TRBJ2-6 TRBV4-2 . . TGTGCCAGCAGCCAAAACTATGGGGCCAACGTCCTGACTTTC CASSQNYGANVLTF
TRBJ2-1 TRBV7-8 few TRBD2 TGTGCCAGCAGCCCGGGACTAGCGGGAGTGGATGAGCAGTTCTTC CASSPGLAGVDEQFF
TRBJ2-1 TRBV5-1 few TRBD2 TGCGCCAGCAGCCCTAGGACTAGCGGGAGGGGTGAGCAGTTCTTC CASSPRTSGRGEQFF
TRBJ1-1 TRBV7-3 . . TGTGCCAGCAGTCCCCTCGGGGTAGGGCGGAACACTGAAGCTTTCTTT CASSPLGVGRNTEAFF
TRBJ2-1 TRBV5-1 few . TGCGCCAGCAGCTTGCGCGAGAACAATGAGCAGTTCTTC CASSLRENNEQFF
TRBJ2-1 TRBV15 few TRBD2 TGTGCCACCAGCAGCGGTGGACTAGCGGGAGGTTTTTCCTACAATGAGCAGTTCTTC CATSSGGLAGGFSYNEQFF
TRBJ1-2 TRBV18 few TRBD1 TGTGCCAGCTCAACTGGGGACAGGGGCTATGGCTACACCTTC CASSTGDRGYGYTF
TRBJ2-3 TRBV9 . . TGTGCCAGCAGCGTAGTCGCCTATACCACAGATACGCAGTATTTT CASSVVAYTTDTQYF
TRBJ2-4 TRBV23-1 . . TGCGCCAGCAGTCAATCAATCAGGGCCCCGCCGGTAGCCAAAAACATTCAGTACTTC CASSQSIRAPPVAKNIQYF
TRBJ2-7 TRBV30 few TRBD1 TGTGCCTGGAGTACAGGGGGCGCGGGGCAGTACTTC CAWSTGGAGQYF
TRBJ2-3 TRBV28 few TRBD2 TGTGCCAGCAGTGGGGGGGGAGCGGGATCAGATACGCAGTATTTT CASSGGGAGSDTQYF
TRBJ2-3 TRBV27 few . TGTGCCAGCAGCAGGAGTGGCAGGGAGGGCACAGATACGCAGTATTTT CASSRSGREGTDTQYF
TRBJ2-5 TRBV19 few . TGTGCCAGTTCCGATGAAGGGGGACACCTCCTGGGGGAGACCCAGTACTTC CASSDEGGHLLGETQYF
TRBJ2-3 TRBV29-1 few . TGCAGCGTTGACGGGGAGAGCACAGATACGCAGTATTTT CSVDGESTDTQYF
TRBJ2-1 TRBV29-1 . TRBD2 TGCAGCGTTTTCAGCGGGAGCAATGAGCAGTTCTTC CSVFSGSNEQFF
TRBJ1-1 TRBV10-3 . . TGTGCCATCAGGCTGGAGGGGATCACTGAAGCTTTCTTT CAIRLEGITEAFF